These 2 T cell receptor beta chains were all obtained from the same sample, sequenced in a study of identical twins. MiXCR was run by TCRdb on the 5' RACE reads, yielding one entry per CDR3 protein. The sample has about 530,000 distinct CDR3 sequences, 12% to 15% seen once. These data were also reused for a study on yellow fever vaccine responses in identical twins.

The sample consisted of CD4+ T cells sorted from blood. These receptors were obtained from a woman aged 18 to 35 in good health.

This clonotype was seen only a few times. This sequence joins TRBV3-1 and TRBJ2-1; 8 nucleotides line up with TRBD2. Trimming cost V 6 bases and J 4 bases; bases outside gene matches: 5. In germline, CDR1 is LGHDT, CDR2 YNNKEL (reference sequence). The CDR3 is 14 residues long. The CDR3 DNA sequence: TGTGCCAGCAGAGGCGGGGGGCTTTACAATGAGCAGTTCTTC. The encoded protein is CASRGGGLYNEQFF.

In this sample, this clonotype turned up a few times. The chain employs TRBV5-6 and TRBJ2-2, with TRBD1 matching 8 bases. Germline V gene lookup returns CDR1 SGHDT and CDR2 YYEEEE. CDR3 length equals 19 residues. Trimming cost V 4 bases and J 0 bases; bases outside gene matches: 14. The CDR3 DNA follows: TGTGCCAGCAGCCCCAGCCTGGGCAGGGGGCATACGAACACCGGGGAGCTGTTTTTT. It translates to CASSPSLGRGHTNTGELFF.